The 29 T cell receptor beta chains reported below all come from one sample, sequenced in a study of blood T cell repertoires in COVID-19. Sequencing used immunoSEQ multiplex PCR; TCRdb keeps in-frame clones, though not all of them. Among roughly 47,000 clones, 82% were seen once, and the ten largest hold roughly 4.4%. Sequenced material: peripheral blood. These receptors were obtained from a woman aged 65 to 85 with acute or convalescent COVID-19.

The chain joins TRBV19 to TRBJ2-1; 8 nucleotides match TRBD2. The trim removed 7 bases at V and 4 bases at J, leaving 3 bases unmatched. Looked up from germline, CDR1 is LNHDA and CDR2 is SQIVND (reference sequence). The CDR3 totals 13 residues. DNA for the CDR3: TGTGCCAGTACTGAGCGGGGGTACAATGAGCAGTTCTTC. Encoded protein: CASTERGYNEQFF.

This clone turned up a few times. The V and J genes are TRBV2 and TRBJ1-5; 7 nucleotides match TRBD1. CDR1 and CDR2 from the germline V gene are SNHLY and FYNNEI. V dropped 8 bases and J dropped 4; count of bases not matched to a gene: 2. CDR3 length equals 12 residues. The CDR3 DNA reads as TGTGCCAGCGGGACAGTGAATCAGCCCCAGCATTTT. Amino acid sequence: CASGTVNQPQHF.

V gene TRBV18 combines with J gene TRBJ2-1, with 9 bases that match TRBD2. V lost 6 bases and J lost 5; bases outside the gene matches: 8. Germline V CDR1 and CDR2: KGHSH, LQKENI. The CDR3 is made up of 15 amino acids. CDR3 sequence: CASSPLGLAHNEQFF. The DNA of the CDR3 is TGTGCCAGCTCCCCTCTAGGACTAGCGCACAATGAGCAGTTCTTC.

The chain carries TRBV5-1 and TRBJ2-1; D possibly corresponds to TRBD1 (6 bases). Germline CDR1 and CDR2: SGHRS and YFSETQ. The CDR3 runs 14 residues. V was pared by 0 bases and J by 4 bases, with 8 bases between. In DNA form, the CDR3 reads TGCGCCAGCAGCTTGGGACAGGCGTACAATGAGCAGTTCTTC. This codes for CASSLGQAYNEQFF.

The J gene is TRBJ2-2, the V gene TRBV11-3; D gene unclear. This CDR3 has 15 residues. V was pared by 5 bases and J by 1 base, with 11 bases between. Per the germline V gene, CDR1 is SGHNT and CDR2 is YENEEA. CDR3 sequence: CASSPMSLNTGELFF. CDR3 bases: TGTGCCAGCAGCCCTATGAGCCTGAACACCGGGGAGCTGTTTTTT.

J is TRBJ1-5 and V is TRBV3-1 (or the pseudogene TRBV3-2), with D possibly TRBD1 on 5 matching bases. The CDR3 consists of 16 residues. Germline CDR1 reads LGHDT; CDR2 reads YNNKEL (reference sequence). The V gene lost 1 base and the J gene lost 3 bases, with 13 bases spanning the gap. CDR3 sequence reads: CASSQGLSRANQPQHF. As DNA, the CDR3 is TGTGCCAGCAGCCAAGGTTTAAGCAGGGCCAATCAGCCCCAGCATTTT.

Only one count was recorded for this clone. The V gene is TRBV27, the J gene TRBJ2-2; 16 nucleotides match TRBD2. This CDR3 region has 18 residues. Germline CDR1 MNHEY, CDR2 SMNVEV (reference sequence). After removal of 5 bases from V and 6 bases from J, the junction contained 9 bases not matched to a gene. In DNA form, the CDR3 reads TGTGCCAGCAGTGTTACGGGACTAGCGGGAGGGCCGGCCGGGGAGCTGTTTTTT. It specifies CASSVTGLAGGPAGELFF.

The genes are TRBV18 and TRBJ2-1, with 8 nucleotides matching TRBD1. In germline, CDR1 is KGHSH, CDR2 LQKENI. The CDR3 runs 15 residues. V shed 3 bases, J shed 10 bases, and the junction held 11 bases outside the gene matches. The CDR3 sequence: CASSPRDRLSGEQFF. The CDR3 DNA sequence: TGTGCCAGCTCACCCCGGGACAGGCTGTCCGGAGAGCAGTTCTTC.

The chain uses TRBV29-1 and TRBJ1-1; 7 bases align to TRBD1. CDR1 SQVTM and CDR2 ANQGSEA come from the germline V gene. The CDR3 extends over 17 amino acids. With V trimmed by 0 bases and J by 1 base, 11 bases remained unmatched. The CDR3 sequence is CSVEDATGRLGNTEAFF. CDR3 in DNA: TGCAGCGTTGAAGATGCGACAGGGAGGCTTGGGAACACTGAAGCTTTCTTT. Full variable domain (missing parts from reference TRBV29-1 and TRBJ1-1): SAVISQKPSRDICQRGTSLTIQCQVDSQVTMMFWYRQQPGQSLTLIATANQGSEATYESGFVIDKFPISRPNLTFSTLTVSNMSPEDSSIYLCSVEDATGRLGNTEAFFGQGTRLTVV.

The genes are TRBV19 and TRBJ2-7; TRBD2 matches 10 bases. CDR1 is LNHDA, CDR2 SQIVND, per germline (reference sequence). V shed 0 bases and J 4 bases; nucleotides not matched to a gene: 6. The CDR3 loop spans 16 amino acids. CDR3 sequence: CASSIEWASGSYEQYF. The CDR3, as DNA: TGTGCCAGTAGTATAGAATGGGCTAGCGGGAGTTACGAGCAGTACTTC.

This clone has only a few counts. J is TRBJ1-1 and V is TRBV3-1 (or the pseudogene TRBV3-2); D gene uncertain. V dropped 0 bases and J dropped 11 bases, with 19 bases sitting between them. CDR1 LGHDT and CDR2 YNNKEL come from the germline V gene (reference sequence). This CDR3 is 15 amino acids long. In nucleotides, the CDR3 is TGTGCCAGCAGCCAAGATTACGAGGCGGCGAGTGGGGCTTTCTTT. Protein: CASSQDYEAASGAFF.

The J gene is TRBJ2-7, the V gene TRBV7-2, with a tentative D call TRBD1 (6 bases). CDR1 is SGHTA and CDR2 is FQGNSA in the germline V gene. Trimming removed 1 base at V and 4 bases at J, with 14 bases between. CDR3 length equals 15 residues. The CDR3 protein is CASSLGGDRRYEQYF. In nucleotides, the CDR3 is TGTGCCAGCAGCTTAGGGGGTGACAGGAGATACGAGCAGTACTTC.

The chain recombines TRBV27 with TRBJ2-2, with D perhaps matching TRBD2 (6 bases). This CDR3 contains 14 residues. Germline CDR1 MNHEY, CDR2 SMNVEV (reference sequence). The V end lost 8 bases, the J end lost 3 bases, and 13 bases lay between the germline ends. Here the CDR3 DNA reads TGTGCCAGCTATGCAGCGGGCCACACCGGGGAGCTGTTTTTT. Translation gives CASYAAGHTGELFF.

This rearrangement joins TRBV5-1 to TRBJ2-7; 7 bases match TRBD1. V lost 4 bases and J lost 0; bases outside the gene matches: 10. The germline V gene encodes CDR1 SGHRS and CDR2 YFSETQ. The CDR3 is made up of 16 amino acids. The CDR3 DNA reads TGCGCCAGCAGCGCAAACCGGGACAGCGTCTCCTACGAGCAGTACTTC. As protein: CASSANRDSVSYEQYF.

The chain has TRBV10-3 and TRBJ2-7; 8 bases map to TRBD2. V was clipped by 4 bases and J by 1 base; unmatched bases: 6. Germline CDR1 and CDR2: ENHRY and SYGVKD. The CDR3 length is 15 residues. CDR3 bases: TGTGCCATCAGTGGAGCGGGAGAGAGGTCCTACGAGCAGTACTTC. Amino acid sequence: CAISGAGERSYEQYF.

The chain is built from TRBV19 and TRBJ1-6; 11 bases fit TRBD1. With 7 bases clipped from V and 8 bases from J, the junction kept 7 bases outside the gene matches. The germline V gene has CDR1 LNHDA and CDR2 SQIVND (reference sequence). The length of the CDR3 is 15 residues. The CDR3 sequence is CASNTPGQGDSPLHF. The CDR3 bases are TGTGCCAGTAACACTCCGGGACAGGGGGATTCACCCCTCCACTTT.

This rearrangement joins TRBV4-2 to TRBJ2-3, with 9 bases fitting TRBD2. There are 20 residues in the CDR3. V gave up 1 base and J gave up 2 bases; unmatched junction bases: 16. The germline V gene encodes CDR1 LGHNA and CDR2 YNFKEQ. The CDR3 nucleotides read TGTGCCAGCAGCCAAGTTTGGGCTAGCGGGATGAGTGGGGCCACAGATACGCAGTATTTT. Translating it yields CASSQVWASGMSGATDTQYF.

The chain links TRBV20-1 to TRBJ1-1; D ambiguous. V was cut by 6 bases and J by 4 bases, with 9 bases left in between. This CDR3 has 11 amino acids. Germline V CDR1 and CDR2: DFQATT, SNEGSKA (reference sequence). CDR3 residues: CSAPGGTEAFF. For the CDR3, the DNA is TGCAGTGCCCCGGGTGGCACTGAAGCTTTCTTT.

This clone was seen a single time. Other DNA sequences in this specimen translate into the identical CDR3. The chain employs TRBV6-5 and TRBJ2-1, with 12 bases that match TRBD2. Per the germline V gene, CDR1 is MNHEY and CDR2 is SVGAGI. The CDR3 loop spans 15 amino acids. V was pared by 6 bases and J by 4 bases, with 4 bases of the junction left unmatched. The CDR3 region has the DNA TGTGCCAGCAGACTAGCGGGGGGACCTTACAATGAGCAGTTCTTC. Translated: CASRLAGGPYNEQFF.

The V gene is TRBV6-5, the J gene TRBJ1-5; D unclear. CDR3 size: 12 residues. CDR1 is MNHEY, CDR2 SVGAGI, per germline. Trimming pared 6 bases from V and 4 bases from J, leaving 7 bases between. In DNA, the CDR3 is TGTGCCAGCAGCCAGGCGAATCAGCCCCAGCATTTT. As protein: CASSQANQPQHF.

The V call is TRBV9, the J call TRBJ2-3; no reliable D call. V lost 4 bases to trimming and J lost 2 bases, with 17 bases between them. Looked up from germline, CDR1 is SGDLS and CDR2 is YYNGEE. This CDR3 has 16 residues. The CDR3 sequence: CASSPAGQLITDTQYF. CDR3 sequence (DNA): TGTGCCAGCAGCCCGGCAGGCCAGCTTATCACAGATACGCAGTATTTT.

V gene TRBV9 combines with J gene TRBJ2-1, with D uncertain. This CDR3 contains 13 residues. V shed 2 bases and J shed 1 base, with 4 bases lying between them. The germline CDR1 and CDR2 sequences are SGDLS and YYNGEE. The CDR3 spells CASSVPSYNEQFF. CDR3 bases: TGTGCCAGCAGCGTTCCTTCCTACAATGAGCAGTTCTTC.

For this clone: The sample has other DNA sequences that encode this CDR3 too. The chain uses TRBV4-3 and TRBJ1-5; possible D gene TRBD1, 6 bases. Germline values: CDR1 LGHNA, CDR2 YSLEER. V was pared by 1 base and J by 2 bases, with 6 bases between. This CDR3 spans 14 amino acids. The CDR3 sequence: CASSQGQGNQPQHF. In DNA form, the CDR3 reads TGCGCCAGCAGCCAAGGACAGGGCAATCAGCCCCAGCATTTT.

This clone has only one observation. V usage is TRBV28 and J usage is TRBJ2-7; D gene unclear. CDR1 and CDR2 (germline): MDHEN, SYDVKM. V dropped 5 bases and J dropped 1 base, with 12 bases sitting between them. The CDR3 length is 14 residues. The CDR3 nucleotides read TGTGCCAGCAGTCCAGTTGGTTGGTCCTACGAGCAGTACTTC. This gives the protein CASSPVGWSYEQYF.

This clone was picked up a small number of times. This sequence joins TRBV19 and TRBJ1-6, with a weak D call TRBD1 (5 bases). CDR1 LNHDA and CDR2 SQIVND come from the germline V gene (reference sequence). V lost 5 bases and J lost 5, with 13 bases in between. This CDR3 spans 15 amino acids. Written as DNA, the CDR3 is TGTGCCAGTAGTGGGGGGACGGCCGATAATTCACCCCTCCACTTT. Translation: CASSGGTADNSPLHF.

This chain joins TRBV15 and TRBJ1-2; a possible D gene is TRBD1 (6 bases). The V end was cut by 0 bases, the J end by 0 bases, with 14 bases between. There are 17 residues in the CDR3. Germline V gene sequence: CDR1 LNHNV, CDR2 YYDKDF (reference sequence). CDR3 region: CATSRDSRTDSNYGYTF. The CDR3 DNA sequence: TGTGCCACCAGCAGAGATAGTCGGACAGATTCTAACTATGGCTACACCTTC.

In nucleotides, the CDR3 is TGTGCCAGCAGCAGGAGGGATACGCAGTATTTT. Amino acid sequence: CASSRRDTQYF. The rearrangement links TRBV14 to TRBJ2-3; a possible D gene is TRBD2 (5 bases). Germline loops: CDR1 SGHDN, CDR2 FVKESK. The CDR3 runs 11 residues. V lost 5 bases, J lost 6 bases, and 6 bases lay in between.

This clone was picked up a small number of times. CDR3 amino acids: CASSLQPGFVNTGELFF. CDR3 nucleotide sequence: TGTGCCAGTAGTCTTCAACCGGGGTTCGTGAACACCGGGGAGCTGTTTTTT. J is TRBJ2-2 and V is TRBV19; D perhaps matches TRBD2 (5 bases). Germline V CDR1 and CDR2: LNHDA, SQIVND (reference sequence). Trimming shortened V by 5 bases and J by 1 base, and 17 bases separated the two germline ends. The CDR3 consists of 17 residues.

The chain couples TRBV13 to TRBJ1-4; 8 nucleotides match TRBD1. The CDR3 is made up of 14 amino acids. V dropped 5 bases and J dropped 6; count of bases not matched to a gene: 5. Germline V gives CDR1 PRHDT, CDR2 FYEKMQ (reference sequence). CDR3 in amino acids: CASSVQGADEKLFF. CDR3 DNA: TGTGCCAGCAGCGTGCAGGGGGCGGATGAAAAACTGTTTTTT.